These 17 T cell receptor beta chains were all obtained from the same sample, sequenced in a study of cytomegalovirus exposure and HLA in healthy donors. The PCR was carried out with 60 Vbeta primers and 13 Jbeta primers. Produced via immunoSEQ multiplex PCR; TCRdb's table is partial and in-frame only. The profile shows some 150,000 clones, over 65% of them singletons. The sequenced sample was PBMCs. The receptor set was obtained from a man younger than 40 in good health and CMV-seronegative.

The V call is TRBV4-3, the J call TRBJ2-1, with TRBD2 matching 9 bases. The CDR3 extends over 17 amino acids. CDR1 is LGHNA, CDR2 YSLEER, per germline. Losses at the gene ends were 0 bases for V and 0 bases for J; bases not matched to a gene: 3. The CDR3 nucleotides are TGCGCCAGCAGCCAAGATCGGACTAGCGACTCCTACAATGAGCAGTTCTTC. This gives the protein CASSQDRTSDSYNEQFF.

This rearrangement joins TRBV6-1 to TRBJ1-1; 9 nucleotides agree with TRBD1. Germline V gene lookup returns CDR1 MNHNS and CDR2 SASEGT. Trimming cost V 5 bases and J 0 bases; bases outside gene matches: 4. The CDR3 has 15 residues. The DNA of the CDR3 is TGTGCCAGCAGTCCTCACAGGGGGCTGAACACTGAAGCTTTCTTT. It translates to CASSPHRGLNTEAFF.

The CDR3 DNA reads as TGTGCCAGCAGTTTCGCGACAGGGGGCAGCGCAGATACGCAGTATTTT. Amino acid sequence: CASSFATGGSADTQYF. This chain links TRBV28 with TRBJ2-3, with 10 positions matching TRBD1. The germline V gene encodes CDR1 MDHEN and CDR2 SYDVKM. The junction had 7 bases not matched to a gene; V was cut back by 3 bases and J by 4 bases. This CDR3 has 16 amino acids.

In its sample, this clone was seen a few times. V is TRBV28 and J is TRBJ1-1; perhaps TRBD1 as D (6 bases). From germline, CDR1 is MDHEN and CDR2 SYDVKM. The CDR3 length is 13 residues. The germline V and J ends were trimmed by 2 bases and 3 bases, with 7 bases remaining between them. The CDR3 nucleotides are TGTGCCAGCAGTTTAAACAGGGACACTGAAGCTTTCTTT. Translation: CASSLNRDTEAFF.

This clone showed up just once. The junction and the germline gene differ at one end; a read error may be behind it. The chain couples TRBV7-9 to TRBJ2-1; no reliable D call. Germline V lookup: CDR1 SEHNR, CDR2 FQNEAQ (reference sequence). CDR3 length: 12 amino acids. The CDR3 is CSSSLVHPKQFF. In DNA, the CDR3 is TGTTCCAGCAGCTTAGTTCACCCTAAGCAGTTCTTC.

The V and J genes are TRBV7-2 and TRBJ1-1; D possibly corresponds to TRBD1 (5 bases). CDR3 length equals 17 residues. Trimming left V 5 bases short and J 1 base short, with 20 bases between. Per germline, CDR1 SGHTA and CDR2 FQGNSA. CDR3 loop: CASSGEGWGTGNTEAFF. DNA of the CDR3: TGTGCCAGCAGCGGGGAGGGGTGGGGCACGGGGAACACTGAAGCTTTCTTT.

Only a few counts were recorded for this clone. This chain connects TRBV9 to TRBJ1-2; TRBD1 matches 8 bases. J gave up 7 bases and V 0 bases, and 8 bases lay outside the gene matches. From germline, CDR1 is SGDLS and CDR2 YYNGEE. This CDR3 has 15 residues. The DNA of the CDR3 is TGTGCCAGCAGCGTAGGCCTGGACAGGGAAGCTGGCTACACCTTC. This translates into CASSVGLDREAGYTF. The full variable domain, its missing parts supplied by reference TRBV9 and TRBJ1-2, is DSGVTQTPKHLITATGQRVTLRCSPRSGDLSVYWYQQSLDQGLQFLIQYYNGEERAKGNILERFSAQQFPDLHSELNLSSLELGDSALYFCASSVGLDREAGYTFGSGTRLTVV.

In its sample, this clone was seen a few times. This chain links TRBV28 with TRBJ2-1; perhaps TRBD1 as D (5 bases). Trimming took off 2 bases at V and 7 bases at J, with 18 bases between the two ends. The CDR3 has 16 residues. Germline CDR1 and CDR2: MDHEN and SYDVKM. CDR3 in DNA: TGTGCCAGCAGTTTAGGTACCTCTCTCAGGGCAAATGAGCAGTTCTTC. As protein: CASSLGTSLRANEQFF.

This clone was picked up a small number of times. The gene calls are TRBV12-2 and TRBJ1-1. TRBV12-2 represents a pseudogene. This CDR3 comprises 17 residues. The CDR3 sequence: CASRLPYSGAVYTEAFF. The CDR3 nucleotides read TGTGCAAGTCGCTTACCCTATTCGGGAGCCGTATACACTGAAGCTTTCTTT.

The rearrangement joins TRBV6-5 to TRBJ2-1, with D tentatively TRBD2 (5 bases). The CDR3 covers 15 residues. Trimming removed 9 bases from V and 0 bases from J, with 15 bases in between. Germline V gene sequence: CDR1 MNHEY, CDR2 SVGAGI. The CDR3 DNA sequence: TGTGCCAGAGGAGAGGGCCCCATCTCCTACAATGAGCAGTTCTTC. Protein sequence: CARGEGPISYNEQFF.

The chain is built from TRBV5-6 and TRBJ1-2, with D unclear. Germline lookup yields CDR1 SGHDT and CDR2 YYEEEE. The CDR3 is made up of 13 amino acids. The V end was cut by 0 bases, the J end by 5 bases, with 8 bases between. CDR3 DNA sequence: TGTGCCAGCAGCTTGGATAATCGGTATGGCTACACCTTC. Residues: CASSLDNRYGYTF.

The chain links TRBV29-1 to TRBJ2-7, with TRBD1 matching over 7 bases. V lost 2 bases and J lost 4; bases outside the gene matches: 8. CDR1 is SQVTM and CDR2 is ANQGSEA in the germline V gene. The CDR3 spans 14 residues. The CDR3 DNA follows: TGCAGCGTTGAAACCGGGACAGACGATTACGAGCAGTACTTC. Translating gives CSVETGTDDYEQYF.

In its sample, this clone was seen once. J is TRBJ2-5 and V is TRBV7-3; D may be TRBD2 (7 bases). The CDR3 runs to 15 residues. Germline assignment: CDR1 SGHTA and CDR2 FQGTGA. The germline V and J ends were trimmed by 1 base and 5 bases, with 14 bases remaining between them. The CDR3 sequence is CASSLIAGAGETQYF. As DNA, the CDR3 is TGTGCCAGCAGCTTAATTGCGGGGGCGGGGGAGACCCAGTACTTC.

V usage is TRBV4-2 and J usage is TRBJ2-3; 12 bases match TRBD2. This CDR3 is 15 amino acids long. Germline V lookup: CDR1 LGHNA, CDR2 YNFKEQ. V lost 7 bases and J lost 5; bases outside the gene matches: 7. CDR3 in DNA: TGTGCCAGCAACCCTAGCGGGGGGGTTGGAGATACGCAGTATTTT. The encoded protein is CASNPSGGVGDTQYF.

This clone was seen more than once but under ten times. This chain uses TRBV13 with TRBJ1-4, with D perhaps TRBD1 (5 bases). Germline V lookup: CDR1 PRHDT, CDR2 FYEKMQ (reference sequence). The CDR3 is made up of 14 amino acids. V was clipped by 0 bases and J by 8 bases, with 10 bases between them. The chain's CDR3 is CASSLGRVEEKLFF. CDR3 nucleotides: TGTGCCAGCAGCTTAGGCAGGGTTGAGGAAAAACTGTTTTTT.

Points on this clone: One junction end disagrees with the germline gene, perhaps due to a read error. The chain joins TRBV7-7 to TRBJ2-3; tentative D call: TRBD1 (6 bases). This CDR3 has 13 residues. Germline V gene sequence: CDR1 SSHAT, CDR2 FNYEAQ (reference sequence). CDR3 DNA: TGTGCTAGCAGTAGGACAGTTCCAGATACGCAGTATTTT. Translated, it gives CASSRTVPDTQYF.

The chain links TRBV14 to TRBJ2-5, with 8 bases identical to TRBD2. After removal of 4 bases from V and 5 bases from J, the junction contained 6 bases not matched to a gene. The CDR3 spans 14 residues. In germline, CDR1 is SGHDN, CDR2 FVKESK. The CDR3 sequence is CASSPSGGRETQYF. The CDR3 coding sequence is TGTGCCAGCAGCCCAAGCGGGGGACGGGAGACCCAGTACTTC.